This T cell receptor beta chain was captured in a study of T-cell memory formation after mild COVID-19. The overall study: Clusters of TCRs were largely donor specific.

TCRdb re-analysed the 5' RACE reads in MiXCR, keeping a single row per CDR3 protein. The sample yields approximately 98,000 distinct CDR3 sequences, roughly a sixth seen once. The germline V gene has CDR1 DFQATT and CDR2 SNEGSKA (reference sequence). This CDR3 has 16 residues. Trimming removed 4 bases from V and 7 bases from J; junction bases left unmatched: 15. The sequence was obtained from a man aged 18 to 29 who had mild COVID-19 (a few samples of this study predate the infection). Cell type and time point are not known. Sequencing used PBMCs or a T cell subset sorted from them (not recorded which). The chain employs TRBV20-1 and TRBJ2-3, with 9 bases lining up with TRBD2. The CDR3 DNA is TGCAGTGCTACTCGTGGCGGCGGGGGGGCTTCAAATACGCAGTATTTT. Translating gives CSATRGGGGASNTQYF.